A selection of T cell receptor beta chains follows, all from one sample in a study of STAT5B mutations in CD4+ large granular lymphocyte leukemia. The method was immunoSEQ multiplex PCR; TCRdb's version includes in-frame clones alone and lacks a portion of them. The data contain around 33,000 clones, 65% to 70% of them singletons. The sample taken for sequencing was CD4+ T cells from blood buffy coats. Receptors originate from a human donor in good health. CDR3s include the opening cysteine and the closing phenylalanine or tryptophan. A D gene is named only where the DNA matches it firmly. Not every row has a clone size; where given, it reads once, few, many or a size class.

d_call j_call v_call clone_size cdr3_aa cdr3_nt
. TRBJ2-7 TRBV29-1 . CSVSNLDEQYF TGCAGCGTTTCGAACTTGGACGAGCAGTACTTC
. TRBJ2-2 TRBV4-2 . CASSQDPRGSGELFF TGTGCCAGCAGCCAAGATCCTAGGGGTTCCGGGGAGCTGTTTTTT
TRBD1 TRBJ2-5 TRBV30 . CAWSVLDRGGTQYF TGTGCCTGGAGTGTACTGGACAGGGGGGGGACCCAGTACTTC
. TRBJ1-6 TRBV11-1 few CASSPIRGHRDSPLHF TGTGCCAGCAGCCCCATTAGGGGACATCGGGATTCACCCCTCCACTTT
. TRBJ1-4 TRBV15 . CATSRERGARGNEKLFF TGTGCCACCAGCAGAGAGAGGGGGGCCAGGGGTAATGAAAAACTGTTTTTT
. TRBJ2-7 TRBV5-1 . CASSSGTSYEQYF TGCGCCAGCAGCTCCGGGACCTCCTACGAGCAGTACTTC
TRBD2 TRBJ2-3 TRBV5-1 . CASNRVVGGTTDTQYF TGCGCCAGCAATCGTGTCGTCGGGGGGACGACAGATACGCAGTATTTT
TRBD2 TRBJ2-3 TRBV9 once CASSAGLAGGSTDTQYF TGTGCCAGCAGCGCAGGACTAGCGGGGGGTAGCACAGATACGCAGTATTTT
. TRBJ2-3 TRBV7-9 . CASSLIGTSTDTQYF TGTGCCAGCAGCTTAATAGGGACCAGCACAGATACGCAGTATTTT
. TRBJ1-2 TRBV9 . CASSRGMDYGYTF TGTGCCAGCTCCCGCGGCATGGACTATGGCTACACCTTC
. TRBJ2-5 TRBV7-7 . CASSFIGQETQYF TGTGCCAGCAGCTTTATCGGACAAGAGACCCAGTACTTC
TRBD1 TRBJ2-5 TRBV6-6 few CASSYRRQGAETQYF TGTGCCAGCAGTTACAGGCGGCAGGGGGCGGAGACCCAGTACTTC
TRBD1 TRBJ2-7 TRBV5-4 . CASSSGTGGPEQYF TGTGCCAGCAGCTCCGGGACAGGGGGTCCCGAGCAGTACTTC
. TRBJ2-2 TRBV10-3 few CAISVSNTGELFF TGTGCCATCAGTGTTAGCAACACCGGGGAGCTGTTTTTT
TRBD1 TRBJ1-4 TRBV11-2 . CASSPGTVEKLFF TGTGCCAGCAGCCCCGGGACAGTAGAAAAACTGTTTTTT
. TRBJ1-3 TRBV5-4 . CASSYGQFRSGNTIYF TGTGCCAGCAGCTATGGACAGTTCCGCTCTGGAAACACCATATATTTT
. TRBJ1-6 TRBV30 . CACRPGPGNDSPLHF TGTGCCTGCCGTCCAGGACCGGGAAATGATTCACCCCTCCACTTT
. TRBJ2-7 TRBV23-1 . CASPWTDDEQYF TGCGCCAGCCCCTGGACGGACGACGAGCAGTACTTC
TRBD1 TRBJ1-5 TRBV6-1 . CASSPGQRNQPQHF TGTGCCAGCAGCCCGGGACAGCGCAATCAGCCCCAGCATTTT
TRBD1 TRBJ1-2 TRBV6-6 . CASRDRGGIYGYTF TGTGCCAGCAGAGACAGGGGAGGGATCTATGGCTACACCTTC
TRBD2 TRBJ2-1 TRBV5-1 . CASSRPTGTTGEQFF TGCGCCAGCAGCCGACCCACGGGGACTACCGGTGAGCAGTTCTTC
TRBD1 TRBJ1-6 TRBV2 few CASRLTGHNSPLHF TGTGCCAGCAGGTTGACAGGGCATAATTCACCCCTCCACTTT
TRBD1 TRBJ1-5 TRBV19 . CASSRTGYNGQPQHF TGTGCCAGTAGTAGGACAGGGTACAATGGTCAGCCCCAGCATTTT
. TRBJ2-2 TRBV6-1 . CASSELARSTGELFF TGTGCCAGCAGTGAACTGGCCCGCTCCACCGGGGAGCTGTTTTTT
. TRBJ1-2 TRBV9 few CASSPSPQDYGYTF TGTGCCAGCAGCCCGAGTCCACAGGACTATGGCTACACCTTC
TRBD1 TRBJ2-1 TRBV5-4 . CASSLAPGQGSNEQFF TGTGCCAGCAGCTTGGCCCCAGGACAGGGGAGTAATGAGCAGTTCTTC
. TRBJ1-2 TRBV28 . CASSDPPGPRGGYTF TGTGCCAGCAGCGACCCTCCCGGGCCCCGAGGTGGCTACACCTTC
. TRBJ2-1 TRBV7-3 few CASSFGTNNEQFF TGTGCCAGCAGTTTCGGGACAAACAATGAGCAGTTCTTC
TRBD2 TRBJ2-3 TRBV5-6 once CASSLAGLAGALGTQYF TGTGCCAGCAGCTTGGCGGGACTAGCGGGGGCCCTGGGTACGCAGTATTTT
. TRBJ1-5 TRBV19 few CASSISWVSNQPQHF TGTGCCAGTAGTATTTCTTGGGTAAGCAATCAGCCCCAGCATTTT
TRBD2 TRBJ2-5 TRBV6-6 . CASTQGLEQETQYF TGTGCCAGCACCCAAGGACTAGAACAAGAGACCCAGTACTTC
. TRBJ1-1 TRBV2 few CASSEWGNTEAFF TGTGCCAGCAGTGAGTGGGGGAACACTGAAGCTTTCTTT
. TRBJ2-5 TRBV9 . CASSVAWGSQETQYF TGTGCCAGCAGCGTAGCTTGGGGCTCCCAAGAGACCCAGTACTTC
. TRBJ2-3 TRBV6-5 . CASSYSGQPTDTQYF TGTGCCAGCAGTTACTCTGGGCAGCCCACAGATACGCAGTATTTT
TRBD1 TRBJ2-5 TRBV9 . CASKRGTGGAGQETQYF TGTGCCAGCAAACGGGGGACAGGGGGGGCTGGCCAAGAGACCCAGTACTTC
TRBD1 TRBJ1-2 TRBV29-1 . CSVGGTTGSYGYTF TGCAGCGTTGGAGGGACGACAGGGAGCTATGGCTACACCTTC
TRBD1 TRBJ1-1 TRBV4-2 few CASSQADRHTEAFF TGTGCCAGCAGCCAGGCGGACAGGCACACTGAAGCTTTCTTT
TRBD1 TRBJ2-7 TRBV27 . CASRPDRGRYEQYF TGTGCCAGCAGACCTGACAGGGGGCGATACGAGCAGTACTTC
TRBD1 TRBJ2-2 TRBV6-6 few CASRTGRDTGELFF TGTGCCAGCAGGACAGGGCGGGACACCGGGGAGCTGTTTTTT
. TRBJ2-5 TRBV5-6 . CASSSRQEETQYF TGTGCCAGCAGTTCACGACAGGAAGAGACCCAGTACTTC
. TRBJ1-3 TRBV29-1 . CSVEEVVGNTIYF TGCAGCGTTGAGGAAGTCGTTGGAAACACCATATATTTT
TRBD1 TRBJ1-1 TRBV5-8 . CASSLTGAGTNTEAFF TGTGCCAGCAGCTTGACAGGGGCCGGGACGAACACTGAAGCTTTCTTT
TRBD1 TRBJ1-1 TRBV7-2 . CASSLEVLTGRIEAFF TGTGCCAGCAGCTTAGAAGTCTTGACAGGGAGGATTGAAGCTTTCTTT
. TRBJ2-2 TRBV5-8 . CASSLVGLWSPGELFF TGTGCCAGCAGCTTGGTTGGCCTTTGGAGTCCCGGGGAGCTGTTTTTT
. TRBJ1-2 TRBV4-1 . CASSEMGNYGYTF TGCGCCAGCAGCGAGATGGGGAACTATGGCTACACCTTC
. TRBJ1-6 TRBV18 . CASSYQGRGDSPLHF TGTGCCAGCTCTTACCAGGGCAGGGGTGATTCACCCCTCCACTTT
. TRBJ1-2 TRBV30 . CAWSRGWRAGEKNYGYTF TGTGCCTGGAGTAGGGGATGGCGGGCAGGTGAAAAGAACTATGGCTACACCTTC
TRBD1 TRBJ2-7 TRBV4-3 few CASSPSDRGSEQYF TGCGCCAGCAGCCCGTCGGACAGGGGAAGCGAGCAGTACTTC
. TRBJ2-1 TRBV5-1 . CASSRENGNEQFF TGCGCCAGCAGCAGGGAGAACGGCAATGAGCAGTTCTTC
TRBD2 TRBJ2-7 TRBV18 . CASSPQGLAGYEQYF TGTGCCAGCTCACCACAGGGACTAGCGGGTTACGAGCAGTACTTC
TRBD1 TRBJ1-6 TRBV2 once CASSELGQGDSPLHF TGTGCCAGCAGTGAATTGGGACAGGGGGATTCACCCCTCCACTTT
. TRBJ2-3 TRBV5-1 . CASSLTGDTQYF TGCGCCAGCAGCCTAACGGGGGATACGCAGTATTTT
. TRBJ2-2 TRBV18 . CASSPPSNTGELFF TGTGCCAGCTCACCCCCATCGAACACCGGGGAGCTGTTTTTT
. TRBJ2-5 TRBV18 . CASSFQWGETQYF TGTGCCAGCTCATTTCAATGGGGGGAGACCCAGTACTTC
TRBD1 TRBJ2-5 TRBV9 once CASSVGAGGLGETQYF TGTGCCAGCAGCGTAGGGGCAGGGGGCTTAGGTGAGACCCAGTACTTC